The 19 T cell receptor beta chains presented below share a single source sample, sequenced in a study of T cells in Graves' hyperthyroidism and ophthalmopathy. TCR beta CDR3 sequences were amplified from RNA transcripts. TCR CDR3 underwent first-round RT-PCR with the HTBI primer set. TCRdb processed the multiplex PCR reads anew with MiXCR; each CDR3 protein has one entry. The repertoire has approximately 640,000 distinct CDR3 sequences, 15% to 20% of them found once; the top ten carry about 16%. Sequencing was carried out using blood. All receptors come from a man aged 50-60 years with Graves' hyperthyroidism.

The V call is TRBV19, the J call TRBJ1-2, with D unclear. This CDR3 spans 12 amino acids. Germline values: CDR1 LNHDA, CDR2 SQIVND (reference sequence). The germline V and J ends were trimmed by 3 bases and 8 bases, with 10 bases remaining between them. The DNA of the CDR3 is TGTGCCAGTAGTATTACCGGGGAAGGCTACACCTTC. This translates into CASSITGEGYTF. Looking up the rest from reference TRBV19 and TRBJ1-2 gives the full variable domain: DGGITQSPKYLFRKEGQNVTLSCEQNLNHDAMYWYRQDPGQGLRLIYYSQIVNDFQKGDIAEGYSVSREKKESFPLTVTSAQKNPTAFYLCASSITGEGYTFGSGTRLTVV.

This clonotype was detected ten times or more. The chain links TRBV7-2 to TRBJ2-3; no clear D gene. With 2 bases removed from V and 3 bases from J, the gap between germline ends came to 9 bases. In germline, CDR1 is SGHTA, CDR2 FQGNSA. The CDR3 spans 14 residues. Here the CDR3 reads CASSLRHETDTQYF. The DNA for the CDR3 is TGTGCCAGCAGCTTACGACACGAAACAGATACGCAGTATTTT. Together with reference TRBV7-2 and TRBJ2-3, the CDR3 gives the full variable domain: GAGVSQSPSNKVTEKGKDVELRCDPISGHTALYWYRQSLGQGLEFLIYFQGNSAPDKSGLPSDRFSAERTGGSVSTLTIQRTQQEDSAVYLCASSLRHETDTQYFGPGTRLTVL.

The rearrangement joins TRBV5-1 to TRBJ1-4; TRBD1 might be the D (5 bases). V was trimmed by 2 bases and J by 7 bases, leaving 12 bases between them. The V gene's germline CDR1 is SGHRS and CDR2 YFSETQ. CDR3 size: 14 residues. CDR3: CASSLPGSGEKLFF. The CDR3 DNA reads TGCGCCAGCAGCTTACCAGGGTCAGGTGAAAAACTGTTTTTT.

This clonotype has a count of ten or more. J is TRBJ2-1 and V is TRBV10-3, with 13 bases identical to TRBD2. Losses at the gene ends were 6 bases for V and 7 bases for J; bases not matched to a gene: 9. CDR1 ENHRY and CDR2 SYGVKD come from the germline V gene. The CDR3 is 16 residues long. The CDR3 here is CAISRPGLAGWNEQFF. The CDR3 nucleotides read TGTGCCATCAGCAGACCGGGACTAGCGGGATGGAATGAGCAGTTCTTC.

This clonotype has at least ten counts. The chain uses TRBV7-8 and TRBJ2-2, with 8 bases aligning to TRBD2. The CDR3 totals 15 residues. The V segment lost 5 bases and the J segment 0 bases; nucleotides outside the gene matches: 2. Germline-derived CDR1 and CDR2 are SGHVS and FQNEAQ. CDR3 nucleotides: TGTGCCAGCAGCGAACTAGCGGCGAACACCGGGGAGCTGTTTTTT. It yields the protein CASSELAANTGELFF.

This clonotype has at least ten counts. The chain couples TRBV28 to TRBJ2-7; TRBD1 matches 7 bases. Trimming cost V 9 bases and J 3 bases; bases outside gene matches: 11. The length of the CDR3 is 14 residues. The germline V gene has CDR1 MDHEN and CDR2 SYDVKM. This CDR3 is CASMTGNVGYEQYF. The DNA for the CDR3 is TGTGCCAGTATGACAGGGAACGTTGGCTACGAGCAGTACTTC.

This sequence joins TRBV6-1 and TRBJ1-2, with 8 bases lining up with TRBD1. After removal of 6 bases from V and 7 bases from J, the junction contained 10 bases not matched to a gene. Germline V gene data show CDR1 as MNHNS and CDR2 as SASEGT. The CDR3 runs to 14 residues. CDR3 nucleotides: TGTGCCAGCAGGACGGGGACAGGCAACCCTGGCTACACCTTC. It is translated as CASRTGTGNPGYTF.

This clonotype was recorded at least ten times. In DNA, the CDR3 is TGTGCCAGCAGCGTGTCCGGGACTAGAGGTAATGAGCAGTTCTTC. Residues: CASSVSGTRGNEQFF. V usage is TRBV7-3 and J usage is TRBJ2-1; 8 nucleotides match TRBD2. This CDR3 spans 15 amino acids. J was trimmed by 7 bases and V by 5 bases; bases with no gene match: 10. Germline lookup yields CDR1 SGHTA and CDR2 FQGTGA.

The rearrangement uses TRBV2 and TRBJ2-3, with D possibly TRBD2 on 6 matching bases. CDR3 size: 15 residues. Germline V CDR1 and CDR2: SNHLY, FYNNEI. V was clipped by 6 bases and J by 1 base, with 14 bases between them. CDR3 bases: TGTGCCAGCAGGAGAGGGAGGAAACGCACAGATACGCAGTATTTT. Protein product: CASRRGRKRTDTQYF. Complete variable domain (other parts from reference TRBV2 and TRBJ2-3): EPEVTQTPSHQVTQMGQEVILRCVPISNHLYFYWYRQILGQKVEFLVSFYNNEISEKSEIFDDQFSVERPDGSNFTLKIRSTKLEDSAMYFCASRRGRKRTDTQYFGPGTRLTVL.

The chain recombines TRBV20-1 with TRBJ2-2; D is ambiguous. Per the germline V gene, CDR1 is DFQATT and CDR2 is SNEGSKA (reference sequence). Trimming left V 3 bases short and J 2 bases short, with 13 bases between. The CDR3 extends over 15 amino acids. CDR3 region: CSASYSARNTGELFF. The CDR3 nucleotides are TGCAGTGCTAGTTATTCGGCCCGAAACACCGGGGAGCTGTTTTTT.

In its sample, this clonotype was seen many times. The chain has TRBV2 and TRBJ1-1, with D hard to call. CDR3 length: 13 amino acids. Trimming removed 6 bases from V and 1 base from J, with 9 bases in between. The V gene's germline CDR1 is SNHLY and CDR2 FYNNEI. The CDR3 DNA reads TGTGCCAGCAGACCCAGGAGGAACACTGAAGCTTTCTTT. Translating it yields CASRPRRNTEAFF.

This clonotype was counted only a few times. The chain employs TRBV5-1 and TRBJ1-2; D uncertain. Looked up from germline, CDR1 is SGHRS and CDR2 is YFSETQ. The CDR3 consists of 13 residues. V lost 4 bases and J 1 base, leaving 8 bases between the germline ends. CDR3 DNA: TGCGCCAGCAGCCCGGAGAGTAACTATGGCTACACCTTC. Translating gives CASSPESNYGYTF.

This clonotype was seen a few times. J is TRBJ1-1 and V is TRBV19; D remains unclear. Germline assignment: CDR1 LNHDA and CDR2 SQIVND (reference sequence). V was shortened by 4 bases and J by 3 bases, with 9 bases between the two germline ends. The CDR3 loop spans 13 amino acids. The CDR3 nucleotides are TGTGCCAGTAGTAGTGTCCGGTACACTGAAGCTTTCTTT. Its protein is CASSSVRYTEAFF.

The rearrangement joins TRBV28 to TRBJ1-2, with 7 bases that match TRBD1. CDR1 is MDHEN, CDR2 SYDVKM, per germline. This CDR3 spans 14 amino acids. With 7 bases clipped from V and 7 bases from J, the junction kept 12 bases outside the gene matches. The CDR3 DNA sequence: TGTGCCAGCAAGCTGAGGCAGGGGGAAGCTGGCTACACCTTC. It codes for CASKLRQGEAGYTF.

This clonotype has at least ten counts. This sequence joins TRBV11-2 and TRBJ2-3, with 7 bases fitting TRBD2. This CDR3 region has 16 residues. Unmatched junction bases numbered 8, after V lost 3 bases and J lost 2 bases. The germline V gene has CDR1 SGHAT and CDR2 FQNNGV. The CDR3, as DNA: TGTGCCAGCAGCTTGGGGTCGGGGGGATACACAGATACGCAGTATTTT. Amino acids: CASSLGSGGYTDTQYF.

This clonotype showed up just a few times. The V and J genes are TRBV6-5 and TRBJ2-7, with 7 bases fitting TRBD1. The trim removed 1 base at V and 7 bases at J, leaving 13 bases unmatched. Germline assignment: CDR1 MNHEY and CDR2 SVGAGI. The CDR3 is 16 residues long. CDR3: CASSYFWGTAFREQYF. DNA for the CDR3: TGTGCCAGCAGTTACTTCTGGGGGACAGCCTTTAGGGAGCAGTACTTC.

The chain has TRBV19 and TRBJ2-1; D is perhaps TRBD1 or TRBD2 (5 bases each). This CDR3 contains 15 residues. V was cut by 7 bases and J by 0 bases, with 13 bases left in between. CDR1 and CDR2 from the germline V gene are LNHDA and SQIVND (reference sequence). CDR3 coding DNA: TGTGCCAGTACCCCGGGGCAGCGCTCCTACAATGAGCAGTTCTTC. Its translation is CASTPGQRSYNEQFF.

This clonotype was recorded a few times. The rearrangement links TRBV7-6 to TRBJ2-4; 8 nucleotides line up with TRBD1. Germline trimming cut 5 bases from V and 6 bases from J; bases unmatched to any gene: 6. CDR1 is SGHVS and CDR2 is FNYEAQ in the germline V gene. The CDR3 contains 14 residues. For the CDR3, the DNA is TGTGCCAGCAGCACCCGGGACAGGCCAAACATTCAGTACTTC. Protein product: CASSTRDRPNIQYF.

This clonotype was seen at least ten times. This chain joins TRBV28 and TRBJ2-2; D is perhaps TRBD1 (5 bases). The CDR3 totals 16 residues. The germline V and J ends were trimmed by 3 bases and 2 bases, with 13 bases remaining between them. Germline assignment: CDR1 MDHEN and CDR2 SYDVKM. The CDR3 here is CASSFVGVINTGELFF. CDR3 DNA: TGTGCCAGCAGTTTTGTAGGGGTAATAAACACCGGGGAGCTGTTTTTT.